This T cell receptor (beta chain) was documented in a study of technical replicates of blood from a few donors. The table came from immunoSEQ multiplex PCR; TCRdb's copy has only in-frame clones and leaves some out. The sample lists roughly 79,000 clones; 85% to 95% were seen once. The CDR3 covers 14 residues. Per germline, CDR1 LNHDA and CDR2 SQIVND (reference sequence). V was clipped by 10 bases and J by 6 bases; unmatched bases: 11. Material for sequencing was T cells isolated from PBMCs. This sequence was found in a human donor in good health. The rearrangement uses TRBV19 and TRBJ2-3; TRBD2 agrees at 9 bases. CDR3 DNA: TGTGCCATTTCACCCAGCGGGAGGTCGGATACGCAGTATTTT. Residues: CAISPSGRSDTQYF. The full variable domain, completed using reference TRBV19 and TRBJ2-3, is DGGITQSPKYLFRKEGQNVTLSCEQNLNHDAMYWYRQDPGQGLRLIYYSQIVNDFQKGDIAEGYSVSREKKESFPLTVTSAQKNPTAFYLCAISPSGRSDTQYFGPGTRLTVL.